This T cell receptor (beta chain) was retrieved from a study of blood T cell repertoires in COVID-19. Data came from immunoSEQ multiplex PCR; TCRdb stores just in-frame clones and leaves some out. The table includes some 220,000 clones, around 84% detected once. This CDR3 has 14 amino acids. The germline V gene encodes CDR1 SNHLY and CDR2 FYNNEI. Trimming pared 5 bases from V and 2 bases from J, leaving 13 bases between. The sequenced sample was peripheral blood. The chain links TRBV2 to TRBJ2-7; D may be TRBD2 (6 bases). The source of this sequence is a human donor in a cohort sampled during active COVID-19. CDR3 sequence: CASSPGGGPYEQYF. The CDR3, as DNA: TGTGCCAGCAGTCCCGGAGGAGGGCCCTACGAGCAGTACTTC.